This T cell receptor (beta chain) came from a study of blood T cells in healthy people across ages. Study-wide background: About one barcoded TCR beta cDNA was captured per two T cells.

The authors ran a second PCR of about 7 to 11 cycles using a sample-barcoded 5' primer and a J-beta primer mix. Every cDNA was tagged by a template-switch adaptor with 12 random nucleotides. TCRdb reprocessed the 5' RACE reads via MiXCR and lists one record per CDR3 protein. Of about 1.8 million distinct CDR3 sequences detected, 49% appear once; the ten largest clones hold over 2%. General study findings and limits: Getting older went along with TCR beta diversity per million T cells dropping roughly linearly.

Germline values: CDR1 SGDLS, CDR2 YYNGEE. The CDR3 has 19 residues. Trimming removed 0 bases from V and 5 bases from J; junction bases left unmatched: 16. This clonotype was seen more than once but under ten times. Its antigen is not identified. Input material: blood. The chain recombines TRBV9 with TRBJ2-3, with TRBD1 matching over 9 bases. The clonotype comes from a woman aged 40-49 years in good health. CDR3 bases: TGTGCCAGCAGCGTAGATATTAGGGGACAGGGTGGATTACAAGATACGCAGTATTTT. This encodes CASSVDIRGQGGLQDTQYF. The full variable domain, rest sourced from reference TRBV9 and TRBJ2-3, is DSGVTQTPKHLITATGQRVTLRCSPRSGDLSVYWYQQSLDQGLQFLIQYYNGEERAKGNILERFSAQQFPDLHSELNLSSLELGDSALYFCASSVDIRGQGGLQDTQYFGPGTRLTVL.